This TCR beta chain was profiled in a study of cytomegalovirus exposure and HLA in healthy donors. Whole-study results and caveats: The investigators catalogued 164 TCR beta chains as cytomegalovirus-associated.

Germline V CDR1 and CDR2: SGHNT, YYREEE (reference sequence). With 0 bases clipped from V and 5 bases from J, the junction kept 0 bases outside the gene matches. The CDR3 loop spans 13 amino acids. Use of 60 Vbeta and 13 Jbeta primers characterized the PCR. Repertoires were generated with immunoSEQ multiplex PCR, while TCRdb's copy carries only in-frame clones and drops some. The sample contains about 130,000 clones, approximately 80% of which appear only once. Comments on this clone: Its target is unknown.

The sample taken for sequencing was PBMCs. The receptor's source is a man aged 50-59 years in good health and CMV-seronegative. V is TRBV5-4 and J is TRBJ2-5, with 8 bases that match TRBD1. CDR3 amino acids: CASSLAGGETQYF. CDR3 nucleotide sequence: TGTGCCAGCAGCTTGGCAGGGGGCGAGACCCAGTACTTC.